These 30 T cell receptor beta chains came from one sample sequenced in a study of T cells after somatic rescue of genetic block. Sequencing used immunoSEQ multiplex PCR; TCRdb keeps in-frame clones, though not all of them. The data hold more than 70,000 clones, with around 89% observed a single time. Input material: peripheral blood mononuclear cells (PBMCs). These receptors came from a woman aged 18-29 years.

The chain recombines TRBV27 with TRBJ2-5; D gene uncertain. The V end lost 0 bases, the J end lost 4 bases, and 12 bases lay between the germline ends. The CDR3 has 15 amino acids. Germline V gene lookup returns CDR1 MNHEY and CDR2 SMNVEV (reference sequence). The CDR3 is CASSLSLGLGETQYF. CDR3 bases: TGTGCCAGCAGTTTATCTTTGGGGTTGGGAGAGACCCAGTACTTC.

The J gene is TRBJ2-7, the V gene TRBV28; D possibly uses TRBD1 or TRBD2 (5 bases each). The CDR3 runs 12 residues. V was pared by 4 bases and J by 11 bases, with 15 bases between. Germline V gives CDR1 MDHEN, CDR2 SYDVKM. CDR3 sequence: CASSYRGRVEYF. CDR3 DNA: TGTGCCAGCAGTTACCGGGGCAGGGTGGAGTACTTC.

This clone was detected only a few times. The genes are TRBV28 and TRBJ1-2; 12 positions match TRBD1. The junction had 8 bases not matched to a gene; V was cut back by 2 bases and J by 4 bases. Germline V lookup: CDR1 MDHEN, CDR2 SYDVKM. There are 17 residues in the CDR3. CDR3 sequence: CASSLRGQGALGYGYTF. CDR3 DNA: TGTGCCAGCAGTTTAAGGGGACAGGGGGCCCTTGGCTATGGCTACACCTTC.

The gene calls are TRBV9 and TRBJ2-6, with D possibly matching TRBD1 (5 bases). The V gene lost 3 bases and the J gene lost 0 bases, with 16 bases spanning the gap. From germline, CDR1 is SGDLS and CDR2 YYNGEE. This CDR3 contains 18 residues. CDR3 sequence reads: CASSGSRATTSGANVLTF. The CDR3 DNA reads TGTGCCAGCAGCGGGTCCAGGGCTACGACCTCTGGGGCCAACGTCCTGACTTTC.

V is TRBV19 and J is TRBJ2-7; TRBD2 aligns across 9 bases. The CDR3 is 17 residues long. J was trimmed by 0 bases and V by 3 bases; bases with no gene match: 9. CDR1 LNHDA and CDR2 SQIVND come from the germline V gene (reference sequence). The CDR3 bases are TGTGCCAGTAGTATTGCCCTAGCGGGGCCGAGCTCCTACGAGCAGTACTTC. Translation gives CASSIALAGPSSYEQYF.

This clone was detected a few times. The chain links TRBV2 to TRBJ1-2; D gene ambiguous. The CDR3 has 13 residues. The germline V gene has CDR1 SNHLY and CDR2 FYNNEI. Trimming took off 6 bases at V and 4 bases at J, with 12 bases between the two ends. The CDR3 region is CASSVQWSYGYTF. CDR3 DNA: TGTGCCAGCAGCGTCCAGTGGTCCTATGGCTACACCTTC.

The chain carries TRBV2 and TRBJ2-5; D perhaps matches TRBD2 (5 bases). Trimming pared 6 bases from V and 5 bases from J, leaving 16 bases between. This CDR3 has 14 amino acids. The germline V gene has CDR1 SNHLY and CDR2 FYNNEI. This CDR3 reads CASRGRTSMETQYF. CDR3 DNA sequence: TGTGCCAGCAGGGGTCGAACTAGTATGGAGACCCAGTACTTC.

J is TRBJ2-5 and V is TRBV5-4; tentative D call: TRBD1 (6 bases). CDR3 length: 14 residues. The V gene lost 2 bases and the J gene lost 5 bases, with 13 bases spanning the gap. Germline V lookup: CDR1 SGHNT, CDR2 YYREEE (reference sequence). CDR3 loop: CASSLPQGSETQYF. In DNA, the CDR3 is TGTGCCAGCAGCTTACCCCAGGGGTCGGAGACCCAGTACTTC.

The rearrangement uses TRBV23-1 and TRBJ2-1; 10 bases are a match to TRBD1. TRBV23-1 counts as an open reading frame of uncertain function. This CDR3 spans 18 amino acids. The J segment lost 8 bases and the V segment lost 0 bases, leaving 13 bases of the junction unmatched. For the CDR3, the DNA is TGCGCCAGCAGTCAATCATTCCCCGGACAGGGGGGAAACTATGAGCAGTTCTTC. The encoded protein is CASSQSFPGQGGNYEQFF.

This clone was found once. CDR3 amino acids: CAWTGGGKKLFF. As DNA, the CDR3 is TGTGCCTGGACTGGAGGGGGTAAAAAACTGTTTTTT. This chain connects TRBV30 to TRBJ1-4; TRBD1 might be the D (6 bases). Per germline, CDR1 GTSNPN and CDR2 SVGIG (reference sequence). The CDR3 is 12 amino acids. V dropped 4 bases and J dropped 9 bases, with 12 bases sitting between them.

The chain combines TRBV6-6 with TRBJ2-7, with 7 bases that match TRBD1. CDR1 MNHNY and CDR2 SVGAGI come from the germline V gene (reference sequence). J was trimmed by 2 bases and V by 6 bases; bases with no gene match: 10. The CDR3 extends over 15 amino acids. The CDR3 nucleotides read TGTGCCAGCAGCCCGGGACAGCAGAAAACCTACGAGCAGTACTTC. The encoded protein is CASSPGQQKTYEQYF.

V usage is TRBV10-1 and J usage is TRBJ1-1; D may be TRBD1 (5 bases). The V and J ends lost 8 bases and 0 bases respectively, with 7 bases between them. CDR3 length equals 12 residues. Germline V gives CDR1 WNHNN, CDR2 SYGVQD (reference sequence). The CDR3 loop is CASGGMNTEAFF. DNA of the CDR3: TGCGCCAGCGGGGGGATGAACACTGAAGCTTTCTTT.

CDR3 protein: CASSLGQGQYEQYF. As DNA, the CDR3 is TGTGCCAGCAGTTTGGGACAGGGGCAGTACGAGCAGTACTTC. The chain combines TRBV28 with TRBJ2-7, with 10 bases identical to TRBD1. The germline V gene has CDR1 MDHEN and CDR2 SYDVKM. The CDR3 sequence is 14 residues long. Trimming at V came to 3 bases and at J to 4 bases, leaving 3 bases not matched to a gene.

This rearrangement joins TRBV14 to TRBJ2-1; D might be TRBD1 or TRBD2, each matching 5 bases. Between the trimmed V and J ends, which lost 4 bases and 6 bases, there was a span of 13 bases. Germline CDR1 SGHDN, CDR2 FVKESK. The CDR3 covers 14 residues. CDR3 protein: CASSRTGTPNEQFF. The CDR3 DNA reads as TGTGCCAGCAGCCGCACCGGGACCCCCAATGAGCAGTTCTTC. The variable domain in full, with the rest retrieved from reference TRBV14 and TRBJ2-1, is EAGVTQFPSHSVIEKGQTVTLRCDPISGHDNLYWYRRVMGKEIKFLLHFVKESKQDESGMPNNRFLAERTGGTYSTLKVQPAELEDSGVYFCASSRTGTPNEQFFGPGTRLTVL.

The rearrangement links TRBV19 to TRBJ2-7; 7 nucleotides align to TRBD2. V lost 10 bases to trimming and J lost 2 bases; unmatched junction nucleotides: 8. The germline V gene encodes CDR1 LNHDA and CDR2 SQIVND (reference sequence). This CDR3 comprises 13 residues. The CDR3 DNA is TGTGCCACCAGTGCGGGACTACCCTACGAGCAGTACTTC. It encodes CATSAGLPYEQYF.

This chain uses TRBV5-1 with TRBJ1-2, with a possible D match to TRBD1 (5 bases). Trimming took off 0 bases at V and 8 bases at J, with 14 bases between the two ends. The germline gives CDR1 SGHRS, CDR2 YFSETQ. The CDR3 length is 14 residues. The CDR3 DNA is TGCGCCAGCAGCTTGGTATTCCGAGGGGTAGGCTACACCTTC. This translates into CASSLVFRGVGYTF.

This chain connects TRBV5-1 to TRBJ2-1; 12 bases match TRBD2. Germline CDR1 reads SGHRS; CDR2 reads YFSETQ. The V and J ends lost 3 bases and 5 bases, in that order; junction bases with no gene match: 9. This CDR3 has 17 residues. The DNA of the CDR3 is TGCGCCAGCAGCTGGAGGCGGCTAGCGGGAGGGGACAATGAGCAGTTCTTC. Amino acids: CASSWRRLAGGDNEQFF.

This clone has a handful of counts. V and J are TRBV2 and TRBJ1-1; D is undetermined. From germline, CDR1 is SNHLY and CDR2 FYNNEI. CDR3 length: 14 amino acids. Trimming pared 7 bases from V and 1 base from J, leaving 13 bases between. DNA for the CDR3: TGTGCCAGCATCAGGAGAACCGGGAACACTGAAGCTTTCTTT. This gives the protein CASIRRTGNTEAFF.

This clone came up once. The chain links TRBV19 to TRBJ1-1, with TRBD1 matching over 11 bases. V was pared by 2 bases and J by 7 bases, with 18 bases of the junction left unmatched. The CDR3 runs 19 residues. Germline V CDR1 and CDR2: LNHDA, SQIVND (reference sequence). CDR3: CASSIPAPGTGGRRGEAFF. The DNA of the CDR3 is TGTGCCAGTAGTATACCCGCTCCCGGGACAGGGGGTAGGAGAGGTGAAGCTTTCTTT.

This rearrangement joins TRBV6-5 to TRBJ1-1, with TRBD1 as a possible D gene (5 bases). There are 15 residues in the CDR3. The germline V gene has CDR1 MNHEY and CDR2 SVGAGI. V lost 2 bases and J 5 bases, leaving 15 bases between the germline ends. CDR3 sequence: CASSYPRQKGTEAFF. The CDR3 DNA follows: TGTGCCAGCAGTTACCCCCGGCAAAAGGGGACTGAAGCTTTCTTT.

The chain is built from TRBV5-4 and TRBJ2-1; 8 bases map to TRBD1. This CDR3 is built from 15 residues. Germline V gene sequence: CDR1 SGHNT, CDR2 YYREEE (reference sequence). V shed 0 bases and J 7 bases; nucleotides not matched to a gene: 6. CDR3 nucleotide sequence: TGTGCCAGCAGCTTGGAGGGACAGGTTACAAATGAGCAGTTCTTC. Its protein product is CASSLEGQVTNEQFF.

Here the CDR3 reads CSVLGGTVAYGEQFF. The CDR3 region has the DNA TGCAGCGTTTTGGGGGGAACGGTAGCGTACGGTGAGCAGTTCTTC. V gene TRBV29-1 combines with J gene TRBJ2-1; possibly TRBD2 for D (6 bases). The CDR3 sequence is 15 residues long. V gave up 5 bases and J gave up 9 bases, with 23 bases separating them. Germline V CDR1 and CDR2: SQVTM, ANQGSEA.

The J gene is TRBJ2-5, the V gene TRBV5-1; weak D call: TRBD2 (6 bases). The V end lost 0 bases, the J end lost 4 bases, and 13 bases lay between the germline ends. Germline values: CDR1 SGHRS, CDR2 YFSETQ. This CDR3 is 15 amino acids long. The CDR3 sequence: CASSLEVGRGETQYF. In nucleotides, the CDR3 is TGCGCCAGCAGCTTGGAGGTAGGGCGGGGAGAGACCCAGTACTTC.

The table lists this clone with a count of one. This CDR3 is CASRGSGNTEAFF. The CDR3 DNA reads TGCGCCAGCAGAGGGTCAGGAAACACTGAAGCTTTCTTT. This chain joins TRBV5-1 and TRBJ1-1; D gene ambiguous. Germline CDR1 reads SGHRS; CDR2 reads YFSETQ. Trimming left V 5 bases short and J 2 bases short, with 10 bases between. The CDR3 consists of 13 residues.

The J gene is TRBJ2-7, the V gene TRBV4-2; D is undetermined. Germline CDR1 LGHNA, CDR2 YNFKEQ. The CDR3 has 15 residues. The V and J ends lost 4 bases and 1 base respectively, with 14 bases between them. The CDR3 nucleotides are TGTGCCAGCAGCCCCGGTGGGATAACTTCCTACGAGCAGTACTTC. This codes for CASSPGGITSYEQYF.

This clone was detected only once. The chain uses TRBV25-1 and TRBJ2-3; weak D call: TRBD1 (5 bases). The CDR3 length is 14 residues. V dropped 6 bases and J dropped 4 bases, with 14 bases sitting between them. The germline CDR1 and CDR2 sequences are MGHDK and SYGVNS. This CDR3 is CASRGPAAADTQYF. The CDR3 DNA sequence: TGTGCCAGCAGGGGGCCTGCCGCGGCAGATACGCAGTATTTT.

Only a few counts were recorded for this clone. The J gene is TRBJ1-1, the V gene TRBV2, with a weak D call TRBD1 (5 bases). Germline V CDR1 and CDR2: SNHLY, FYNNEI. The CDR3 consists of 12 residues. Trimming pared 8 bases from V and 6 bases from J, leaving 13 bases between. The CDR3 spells CASGRWGAEAFF. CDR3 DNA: TGTGCCAGCGGCCGATGGGGCGCTGAAGCTTTCTTT.

DNA for the CDR3: TGCAGCGTTTCCCCGGGCTACAATGAGCAGTTCTTC. Encoded protein: CSVSPGYNEQFF. The genes are TRBV29-1 and TRBJ2-1, with D unresolved. The CDR3 extends over 12 amino acids. Between the trimmed V and J ends, which lost 5 bases and 3 bases, there was a span of 8 bases. The V gene's germline CDR1 is SQVTM and CDR2 ANQGSEA.

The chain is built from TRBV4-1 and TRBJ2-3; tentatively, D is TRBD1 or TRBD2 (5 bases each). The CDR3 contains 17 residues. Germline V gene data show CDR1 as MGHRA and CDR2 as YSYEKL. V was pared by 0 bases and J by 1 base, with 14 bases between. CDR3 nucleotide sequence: TGCGCCAGCAGCCAAGAAGGTTGGGGGACGGGCACAGATACGCAGTATTTT. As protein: CASSQEGWGTGTDTQYF.

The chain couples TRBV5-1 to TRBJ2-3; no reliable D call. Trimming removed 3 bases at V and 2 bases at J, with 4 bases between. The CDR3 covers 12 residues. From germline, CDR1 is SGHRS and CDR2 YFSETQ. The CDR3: CASSSLTDTQYF. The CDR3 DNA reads TGCGCCAGCAGCTCGCTCACAGATACGCAGTATTTT. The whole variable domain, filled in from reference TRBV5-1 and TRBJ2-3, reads KAGVTQTPRYLIKTRGQQVTLSCSPISGHRSVSWYQQTPGQGLQFLFEYFSETQRNKGNFPGRFSGRQFSNSRSEMNVSTLELGDSALYLCASSSLTDTQYFGPGTRLTVL.